These 25 T cell receptor beta chains came from one sample sequenced in a study of blood T cell repertoires in COVID-19. Libraries were prepared by immunoSEQ multiplex PCR; TCRdb keeps only in-frame clonotypes and omits some of them. Here the sample spans 100,000 to 150,000 clones, around 81% being singletons. The specimen sequenced was peripheral blood. Source of these receptors: a man aged 55 to 70 with acute or convalescent COVID-19.

Only a few counts were recorded for this clone. The J gene is TRBJ2-2, the V gene TRBV18; D uncertain. Per germline, CDR1 KGHSH and CDR2 LQKENI. The CDR3 loop spans 14 amino acids. V was shortened by 0 bases and J by 3 bases, with 5 bases between the two germline ends. This CDR3 reads CASSPPSYTGELFF. CDR3 DNA: TGTGCCAGCTCACCACCGAGTTACACCGGGGAGCTGTTTTTT.

This clone was detected a few times. The rearrangement links TRBV6-6 to TRBJ1-4; TRBD1 matches at 7 bases. V shed 7 bases, J shed 8 bases, and the junction held 13 bases outside the gene matches. Germline lookup yields CDR1 MNHNY and CDR2 SVGAGI (reference sequence). CDR3 length: 15 amino acids. The CDR3 nucleotides are TGTGCCAGCACCTACAGGGGTCAATATGCCGAAAAACTGTTTTTT. This encodes CASTYRGQYAEKLFF.

The chain couples TRBV7-9 to TRBJ1-1; 7 bases align to TRBD1. V lost 2 bases, J lost 3 bases, and 6 bases stayed unmatched. The V gene's germline CDR1 is SEHNR and CDR2 FQNEAQ (reference sequence). This CDR3 comprises 15 residues. The chain's CDR3 is CASSLLDRVHTEAFF. CDR3 sequence (DNA): TGTGCCAGCAGCTTATTAGACAGGGTACACACTGAAGCTTTCTTT.

V is TRBV11-2 and J is TRBJ1-2, with D perhaps matching TRBD1 (6 bases). V lost 0 bases and J lost 8, with 10 bases in between. The CDR3 loop spans 13 amino acids. CDR1 is SGHAT and CDR2 is FQNNGV in the germline V gene. CDR3 in amino acids: CASSLDRGRGYTF. CDR3 coding DNA: TGTGCCAGCAGCTTAGATAGGGGGAGAGGCTACACCTTC.

This clone was counted a single time. The J gene is TRBJ2-7, the V gene TRBV18, with 11 positions matching TRBD1. Germline CDR1 is KGHSH and CDR2 is LQKENI. The CDR3 spans 15 residues. V lost 4 bases, J lost 3 bases, and 5 bases stayed unmatched. The CDR3 loop is CASSRGQGANYEQYF. In DNA, the CDR3 is TGTGCCAGCTCACGCGGACAGGGGGCGAACTACGAGCAGTACTTC.

The chain links TRBV5-1 to TRBJ2-2; TRBD1 matches 10 bases. V was pared by 2 bases and J by 4 bases, with 5 bases of the junction left unmatched. The CDR3 extends over 16 amino acids. Germline V gene sequence: CDR1 SGHRS, CDR2 YFSETQ. The CDR3 here is CASSLGDRGFTGELFF. In DNA form, the CDR3 reads TGCGCCAGCAGCTTAGGGGACAGGGGATTCACCGGGGAGCTGTTTTTT.

The chain is built from TRBV29-1 and TRBJ1-1; 8 bases map to TRBD1. This CDR3 has 13 amino acids. Trimming took 7 bases from V and 4 from J; bases not matched to a gene: 8. Germline assignment: CDR1 SQVTM and CDR2 ANQGSEA. The CDR3 DNA is TGCAGCGCCGGACAGGGAGGATTCACTGAAGCTTTCTTT. It specifies CSAGQGGFTEAFF. Together with reference TRBV29-1 and TRBJ1-1, the CDR3 gives the full variable domain: SAVISQKPSRDICQRGTSLTIQCQVDSQVTMMFWYRQQPGQSLTLIATANQGSEATYESGFVIDKFPISRPNLTFSTLTVSNMSPEDSSIYLCSAGQGGFTEAFFGQGTRLTVV.

This chain links TRBV3-1 (or the pseudogene TRBV3-2) with TRBJ2-1, with 11 bases lining up with TRBD1. The CDR3 consists of 15 residues. V was pared by 4 bases and J by 8 bases, with 7 bases of the junction left unmatched. Germline CDR1 and CDR2: LGHDT and YNNKEL (reference sequence). The CDR3 DNA reads TGTGCCAGCAGCCCCCGGACAGGGGGCGTTGATGAGCAGTTCTTC. Its protein product is CASSPRTGGVDEQFF.

The CDR3 nucleotides read TGTGCCAGCTCACCCGAACAGGGGACTAATGAAAAACTGTTTTTT. Translation gives CASSPEQGTNEKLFF. The chain links TRBV18 to TRBJ1-4; 7 bases align to TRBD1. Germline assignment: CDR1 KGHSH and CDR2 LQKENI. With V trimmed by 3 bases and J by 2 bases, 3 bases remained unmatched. This CDR3 spans 15 amino acids.

This chain links TRBV6-5 with TRBJ1-6; TRBD1 matches at 7 bases. This CDR3 has 14 amino acids. Per the germline V gene, CDR1 is MNHEY and CDR2 is SVGAGI. J lost 5 bases, V lost 6 bases, and 4 bases had no gene match. CDR3 in amino acids: CASSRDSNNSPLHF. For the CDR3, the DNA is TGTGCCAGCAGCCGGGACAGCAATAATTCACCCCTCCACTTT.

The chain is built from TRBV29-1 and TRBJ2-7; TRBD1 might be the D (6 bases). This CDR3 is built from 14 residues. Germline CDR1 SQVTM, CDR2 ANQGSEA. The germline V and J ends were trimmed by 3 bases and 5 bases, with 17 bases remaining between them. The CDR3 DNA reads TGCAGCGTTGAGGCGGTCAGGGGTGGGGACGAGCAGTACTTC. It encodes CSVEAVRGGDEQYF.

The rearrangement uses TRBV12-5 and TRBJ2-7, with TRBD2 matching 8 bases. V lost 0 bases, J lost 0 bases, and 7 bases stayed unmatched. Germline CDR1 is LGHNT and CDR2 is FRNRAP. The CDR3 sequence is 17 residues long. CDR3 nucleotides: TGTGCTAGTGGTTTGGTACACAGTAGCGGGGACTCCTACGAGCAGTACTTC. This codes for CASGLVHSSGDSYEQYF. Variable domain in full (rest from reference TRBV12-5 and TRBJ2-7): DARVTQTPRHKVTEMGQEVTMRCQPILGHNTVFWYRQTMMQGLELLAYFRNRAPLDDSGMPKDRFSAEMPDATLATLKIQPSEPRDSAVYFCASGLVHSSGDSYEQYFGPGTRLTVT.

Note on this clone: The junction does not match germline at one end; this may be a read error. The chain joins TRBV15 to TRBJ1-2; a possible D gene is TRBD1 (5 bases). The CDR3 spans 15 residues. Germline values: CDR1 LNHNV, CDR2 YYDKDF (reference sequence). CDR3 bases: TGTGCCACCAACAGAAGGACCGCCAGGGAAGGGGGCTACACCTTC. Its translation is CATNRRTAREGGYTF.

The rearrangement uses TRBV2 and TRBJ2-1; possibly TRBD2 for D (5 bases). The CDR3 totals 10 residues. Deletions cut 7 bases from V and 9 bases from J, with 7 bases between. Germline CDR1 reads SNHLY; CDR2 reads FYNNEI. The CDR3 DNA reads as TGTGCCAGCAACGAGGGTGAGCAGTTCTTC. It encodes CASNEGEQFF.

The rearrangement joins TRBV3-1 (or the pseudogene TRBV3-2) to TRBJ1-2; D remains ambiguous. The CDR3 contains 15 residues. The ends were cut back, 1 base at V and 5 bases at J, with 14 bases in the middle. Germline V gene sequence: CDR1 LGHDT, CDR2 YNNKEL (reference sequence). The CDR3 DNA is TGTGCCAGCAGCCAAGCCGGGAAAGATTCTTATGGCTACACCTTC. Its protein product is CASSQAGKDSYGYTF.

This rearrangement joins TRBV18 to TRBJ2-7; TRBD1 agrees at 8 bases. Germline CDR1 KGHSH, CDR2 LQKENI. The CDR3 sequence is 15 residues long. Losses at the gene ends were 6 bases for V and 5 bases for J; bases not matched to a gene: 12. The CDR3, as DNA: TGTGCCAGCTCTCGTGGTCAAGGGACAGGCCACGAGCAGTACTTC. Residues: CASSRGQGTGHEQYF.

The rearrangement joins TRBV7-2 to TRBJ2-1, with a tentative D call TRBD2 (5 bases). The germline V gene has CDR1 SGHTA and CDR2 FQGNSA. The ends were cut back, 0 bases at V and 5 bases at J, with 8 bases in the middle. CDR3 length equals 14 residues. This chain's CDR3 is CASSLAGLDNEQFF. The CDR3 DNA sequence: TGTGCCAGCAGCTTAGCTGGACTGGACAATGAGCAGTTCTTC.

The CDR3 is CASSPGGQGRYYGYTF. CDR3 nucleotide sequence: TGTGCCAGCAGCCCGGGAGGACAGGGACGATACTATGGCTACACCTTC. The chain carries TRBV5-4 and TRBJ1-2; 8 bases are shared with TRBD1. Germline-derived CDR1 and CDR2 are SGHNT and YYREEE (reference sequence). Trimming cost V 4 bases and J 3 bases; bases outside gene matches: 11. CDR3 length equals 16 residues.

This clone turned up a few times. The chain joins TRBV4-2 to TRBJ1-2, with 8 bases aligning to TRBD1. The V segment lost 8 bases and the J segment 4 bases; nucleotides outside the gene matches: 3. CDR1 LGHNA and CDR2 YNFKEQ come from the germline V gene. CDR3 length equals 12 residues. This CDR3 reads CASGQGSYGYTF. CDR3 sequence (DNA): TGTGCCAGCGGACAGGGTTCCTATGGCTACACCTTC.

The rearrangement joins TRBV11-2 to TRBJ1-2, with D uncertain. CDR1 is SGHAT and CDR2 is FQNNGV in the germline V gene. The length of the CDR3 is 12 residues. V lost 4 bases and J 7 bases, leaving 10 bases between the germline ends. Here the CDR3 reads CASSSLGGGYTF. CDR3 nucleotide sequence: TGTGCCAGCAGCTCCCTCGGTGGTGGCTACACCTTC. Full variable domain (missing parts from reference TRBV11-2 and TRBJ1-2): EAGVAQSPRYKIIEKRQSVAFWCNPISGHATLYWYQQILGQGPKLLIQFQNNGVVDDSQLPKDRFSAERLKGVDSTLKIQPAKLEDSAVYLCASSSLGGGYTFGSGTRLTVV.

The chain recombines TRBV24-1 with TRBJ2-7, with D tentatively TRBD1 (5 bases). The CDR3 has 17 amino acids. CDR1 KGHDR and CDR2 SFDVKD come from the germline V gene. Trimming stripped 0 bases from V and 1 base from J, with 15 bases between. The CDR3 spells CATSDLSRAWGSYEQYF. The CDR3 DNA follows: TGTGCCACCAGTGATTTGTCCAGGGCCTGGGGTTCCTACGAGCAGTACTTC.

This clone was seen a handful of times. V and J are TRBV7-8 and TRBJ1-6; D gene ambiguous. Germline V lookup: CDR1 SGHVS, CDR2 FQNEAQ. The CDR3 spans 15 residues. Trimming pared 1 base from V and 0 bases from J, leaving 4 bases between. CDR3 coding DNA: TGTGCCAGCAGCTTAGAGCTCTCCTATAATTCACCCCTCCACTTT. Translated, it gives CASSLELSYNSPLHF. Together with reference TRBV7-8 and TRBJ1-6, the CDR3 gives the full variable domain: GAGVSQSPRYKVAKRGQDVALRCDPISGHVSLFWYQQALGQGPEFLTYFQNEAQLDKSGLPSDRFFAERPEGSVSTLKIQRTQQEDSAVYLCASSLELSYNSPLHFGNGTRLTVT.

J is TRBJ2-7 and V is TRBV7-9; D may be TRBD1 (6 bases). The CDR3 covers 14 residues. Trimming left V 1 base short and J 3 bases short, with 10 bases between. The germline V gene has CDR1 SEHNR and CDR2 FQNEAQ (reference sequence). CDR3 coding DNA: TGTGCCAGCAGCTTAGGAGTAGGGGGCTACGAGCAGTACTTC. It specifies CASSLGVGGYEQYF.

The genes are TRBV5-5 and TRBJ1-2, with D perhaps TRBD1 (5 bases). Germline V gives CDR1 SGHKS, CDR2 YYEKEE (reference sequence). This CDR3 is 15 amino acids long. Trimming stripped 2 bases from V and 4 bases from J, with 15 bases between. The CDR3 reads CASSFLRDSSYGYTF. The CDR3 DNA is TGTGCCAGCAGCTTTTTACGAGACAGCTCCTATGGCTACACCTTC.

The gene calls are TRBV7-8 and TRBJ2-3; possible D gene TRBD2, 5 bases. The CDR3 is 14 residues long. The germline gives CDR1 SGHVS, CDR2 FQNEAQ. The germline V and J ends were trimmed by 3 bases and 1 base, with 8 bases remaining between them. The CDR3 here is CASSFTGGTDTQYF. The CDR3 DNA follows: TGTGCCAGCAGCTTTACCGGGGGCACAGATACGCAGTATTTT.